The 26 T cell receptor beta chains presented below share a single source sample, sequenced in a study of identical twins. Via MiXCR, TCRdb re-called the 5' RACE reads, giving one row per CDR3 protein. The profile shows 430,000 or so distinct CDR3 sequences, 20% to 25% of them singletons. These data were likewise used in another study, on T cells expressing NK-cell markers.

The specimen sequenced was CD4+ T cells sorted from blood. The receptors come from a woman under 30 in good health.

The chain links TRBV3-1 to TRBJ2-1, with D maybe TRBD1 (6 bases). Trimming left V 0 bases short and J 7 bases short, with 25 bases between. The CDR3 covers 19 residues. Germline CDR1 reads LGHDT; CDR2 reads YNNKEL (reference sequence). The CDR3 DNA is TGTGCCAGCAGCCAAGATCGGTGGCAGGGGTCCTGGGAAGGGAATGAGCAGTTCTTC. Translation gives CASSQDRWQGSWEGNEQFF.

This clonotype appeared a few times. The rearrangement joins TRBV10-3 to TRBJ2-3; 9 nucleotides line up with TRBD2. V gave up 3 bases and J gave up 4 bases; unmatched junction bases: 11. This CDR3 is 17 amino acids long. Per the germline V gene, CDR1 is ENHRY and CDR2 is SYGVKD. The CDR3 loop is CAISELAGGPDPDTQYF. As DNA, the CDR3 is TGTGCCATCAGTGAACTAGCGGGCGGACCAGACCCAGATACGCAGTATTTT.

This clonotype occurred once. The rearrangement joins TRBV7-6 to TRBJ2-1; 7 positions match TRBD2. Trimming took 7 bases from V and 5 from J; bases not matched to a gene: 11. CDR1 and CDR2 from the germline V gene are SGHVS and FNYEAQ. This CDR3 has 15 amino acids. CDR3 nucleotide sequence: TGTGCCAGCACCCTGGGAGGGCAGACCCACAATGAGCAGTTCTTC. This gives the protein CASTLGGQTHNEQFF.

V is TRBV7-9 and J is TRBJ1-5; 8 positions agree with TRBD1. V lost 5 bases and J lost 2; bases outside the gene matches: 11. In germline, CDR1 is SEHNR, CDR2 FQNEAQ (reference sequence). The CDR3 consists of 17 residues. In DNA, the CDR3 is TGTGCCAGCAGCCCCTGGACAGGGAATGTGGGCAATCAGCCCCAGCATTTT. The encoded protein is CASSPWTGNVGNQPQHF.

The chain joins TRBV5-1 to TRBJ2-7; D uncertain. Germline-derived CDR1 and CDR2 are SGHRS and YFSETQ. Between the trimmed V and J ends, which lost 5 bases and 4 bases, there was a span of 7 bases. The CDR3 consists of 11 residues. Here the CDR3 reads CASRDKYEQYF. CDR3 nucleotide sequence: TGCGCCAGCAGGGATAAGTACGAGCAGTACTTC.

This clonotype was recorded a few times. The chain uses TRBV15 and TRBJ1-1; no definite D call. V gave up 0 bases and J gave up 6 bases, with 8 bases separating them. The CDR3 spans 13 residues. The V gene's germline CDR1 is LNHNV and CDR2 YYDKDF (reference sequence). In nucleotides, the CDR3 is TGTGCCACCAGCAGAGAGGACCGACCTGAAGCTTTCTTT. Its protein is CATSREDRPEAFF. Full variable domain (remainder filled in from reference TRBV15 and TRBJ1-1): DAMVIQNPRYQVTQFGKPVTLSCSQTLNHNVMYWYQQKSSQAPKLLFHYYDKDFNNEADTPDNFQSRRPNTSFCFLDIRSPGLGDTAMYLCATSREDRPEAFFGQGTRLTVV.

CDR3 region: CASSYFSRTIEQFF. CDR3 sequence (DNA): TGTGCCAGCAGTTACTTTTCCCGGACTATTGAGCAGTTCTTC. V is TRBV6-2 or TRBV6-3 and J is TRBJ2-1; D perhaps matches TRBD2 (6 bases). CDR1 and CDR2 (germline): MNHEY, SVGEGT. The CDR3 consists of 14 residues. V was trimmed by 1 base and J by 9 bases, leaving 13 bases between them.

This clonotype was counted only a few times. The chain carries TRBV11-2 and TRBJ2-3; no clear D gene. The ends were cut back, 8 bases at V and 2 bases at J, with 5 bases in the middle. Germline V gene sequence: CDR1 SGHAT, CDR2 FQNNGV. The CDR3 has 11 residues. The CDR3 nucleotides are TGTGCCAGCGCGCACACAGATACGCAGTATTTT. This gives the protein CASAHTDTQYF.

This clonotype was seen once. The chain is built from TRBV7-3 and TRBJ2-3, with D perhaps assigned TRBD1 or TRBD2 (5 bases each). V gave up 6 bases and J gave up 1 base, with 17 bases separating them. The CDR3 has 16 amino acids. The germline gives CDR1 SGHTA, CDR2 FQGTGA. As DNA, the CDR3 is TGTGCCAGCAGTCAAACCGGGACCCCCGGCACAGATACGCAGTATTTT. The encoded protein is CASSQTGTPGTDTQYF.

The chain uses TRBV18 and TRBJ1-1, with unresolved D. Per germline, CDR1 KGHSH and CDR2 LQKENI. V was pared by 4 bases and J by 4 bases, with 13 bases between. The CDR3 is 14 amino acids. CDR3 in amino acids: CASSQNTPGTEAFF. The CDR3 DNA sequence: TGTGCCAGCTCACAGAATACCCCTGGCACTGAAGCTTTCTTT.

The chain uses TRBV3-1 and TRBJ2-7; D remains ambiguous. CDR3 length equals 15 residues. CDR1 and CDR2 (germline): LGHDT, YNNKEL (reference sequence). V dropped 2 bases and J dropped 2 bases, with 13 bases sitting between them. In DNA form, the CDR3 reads TGTGCCAGCAGCCAACACGGACGAAGAACCTACGAGCAGTACTTC. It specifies CASSQHGRRTYEQYF.

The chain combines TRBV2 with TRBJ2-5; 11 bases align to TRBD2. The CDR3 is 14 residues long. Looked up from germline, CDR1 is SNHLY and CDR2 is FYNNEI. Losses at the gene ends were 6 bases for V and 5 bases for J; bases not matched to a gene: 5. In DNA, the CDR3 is TGTGCCAGCAGGGATCCTAGCGGGGGGGAGACCCAGTACTTC. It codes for CASRDPSGGETQYF.

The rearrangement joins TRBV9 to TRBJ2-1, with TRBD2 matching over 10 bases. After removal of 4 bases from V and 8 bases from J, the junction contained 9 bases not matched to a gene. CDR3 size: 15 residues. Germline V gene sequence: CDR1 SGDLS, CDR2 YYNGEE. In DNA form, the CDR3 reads TGTGCCAGCAGCCCTAGCGGGAGCTGGGCGTATGAGCAGTTCTTC. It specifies CASSPSGSWAYEQFF.

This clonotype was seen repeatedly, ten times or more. The CDR3 DNA reads TGTGCCTGGAGTGTACTATCAGTGAGAAATCAGCCCCAGCATTTT. The encoded protein is CAWSVLSVRNQPQHF. The gene calls are TRBV30 and TRBJ1-5; D gene uncertain. CDR3 size: 15 residues. Germline CDR1 GTSNPN, CDR2 SVGIG (reference sequence). V lost 0 bases to trimming and J lost 4 bases, with 13 bases between them.

CDR3 in amino acids: CASSLEGVETQYF. The CDR3 DNA reads as TGTGCCAGCAGCTTGGAGGGGGTAGAGACCCAGTACTTC. V usage is TRBV5-6 and J usage is TRBJ2-5; the D gene is possibly TRBD1 (6 bases). Trimming cost V 0 bases and J 4 bases, with 7 bases left between them. The CDR3 is made up of 13 amino acids. Germline V gene sequence: CDR1 SGHDT, CDR2 YYEEEE.

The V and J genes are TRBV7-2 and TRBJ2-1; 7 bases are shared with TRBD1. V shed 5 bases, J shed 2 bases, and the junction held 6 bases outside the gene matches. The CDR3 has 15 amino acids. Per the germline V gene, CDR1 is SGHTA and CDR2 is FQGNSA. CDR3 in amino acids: CASSPRQGAYNEQFF. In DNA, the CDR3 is TGTGCCAGCAGCCCACGACAGGGTGCCTACAATGAGCAGTTCTTC. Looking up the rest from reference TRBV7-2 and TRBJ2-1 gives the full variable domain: GAGVSQSPSNKVTEKGKDVELRCDPISGHTALYWYRQSLGQGLEFLIYFQGNSAPDKSGLPSDRFSAERTGGSVSTLTIQRTQQEDSAVYLCASSPRQGAYNEQFFGPGTRLTVL.

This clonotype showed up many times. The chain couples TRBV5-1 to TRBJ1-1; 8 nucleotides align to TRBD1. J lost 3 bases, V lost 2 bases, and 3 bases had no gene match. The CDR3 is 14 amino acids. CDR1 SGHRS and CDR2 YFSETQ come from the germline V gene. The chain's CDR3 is CASSFQGADTEAFF. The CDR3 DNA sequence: TGCGCCAGCAGCTTCCAGGGGGCCGACACTGAAGCTTTCTTT.

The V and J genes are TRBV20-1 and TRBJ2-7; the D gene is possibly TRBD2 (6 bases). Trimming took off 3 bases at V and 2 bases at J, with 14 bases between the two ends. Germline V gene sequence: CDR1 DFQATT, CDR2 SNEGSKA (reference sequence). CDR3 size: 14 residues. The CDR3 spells CSASKGLYPYEQYF. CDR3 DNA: TGCAGTGCTAGTAAGGGACTCTATCCCTACGAGCAGTACTTC.

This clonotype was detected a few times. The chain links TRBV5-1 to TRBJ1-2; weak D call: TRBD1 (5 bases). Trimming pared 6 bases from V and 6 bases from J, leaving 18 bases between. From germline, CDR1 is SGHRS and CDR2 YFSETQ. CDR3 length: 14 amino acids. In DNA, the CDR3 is TGCGCCAGCAATTGGGGCTCGTCCTCCCATGGCTACACCTTC. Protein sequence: CASNWGSSSHGYTF.

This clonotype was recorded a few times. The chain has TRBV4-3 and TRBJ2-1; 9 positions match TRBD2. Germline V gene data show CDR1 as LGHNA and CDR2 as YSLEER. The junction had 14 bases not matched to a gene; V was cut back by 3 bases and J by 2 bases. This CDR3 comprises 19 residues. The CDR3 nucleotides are TGCGCCAGCAGCCATTCCGTCAGCGCTAGCGGGACCACCTACAATGAGCAGTTCTTC. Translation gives CASSHSVSASGTTYNEQFF.

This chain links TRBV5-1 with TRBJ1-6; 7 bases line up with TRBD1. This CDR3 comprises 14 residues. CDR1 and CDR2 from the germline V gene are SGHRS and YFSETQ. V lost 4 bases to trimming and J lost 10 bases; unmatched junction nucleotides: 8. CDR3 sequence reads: CASSQPPGGSPLHF. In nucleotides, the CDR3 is TGCGCCAGCAGCCAGCCGCCAGGGGGATCACCCCTCCACTTT.

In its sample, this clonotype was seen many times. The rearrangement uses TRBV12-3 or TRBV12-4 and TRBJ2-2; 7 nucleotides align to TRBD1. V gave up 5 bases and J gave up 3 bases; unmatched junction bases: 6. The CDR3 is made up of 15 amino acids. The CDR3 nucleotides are TGTGCCAGCAGTCAAGCCCAGGGGGACACCGGGGAGCTGTTTTTT. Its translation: CASSQAQGDTGELFF.

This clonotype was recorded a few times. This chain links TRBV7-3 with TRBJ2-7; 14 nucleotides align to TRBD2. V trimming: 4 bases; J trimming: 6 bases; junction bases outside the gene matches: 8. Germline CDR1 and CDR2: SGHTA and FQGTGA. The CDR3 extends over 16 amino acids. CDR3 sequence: CASSSTGTSGGGEQYF. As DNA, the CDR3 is TGTGCCAGCAGCTCCACCGGGACTAGCGGGGGTGGCGAGCAGTACTTC.

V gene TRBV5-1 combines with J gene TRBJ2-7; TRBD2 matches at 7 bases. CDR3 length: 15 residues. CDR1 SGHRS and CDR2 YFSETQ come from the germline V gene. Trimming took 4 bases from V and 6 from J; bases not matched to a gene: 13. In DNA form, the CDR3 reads TGCGCCAGCAGCCAACGGGCGGGAGCAGGTAGCGAGCAGTACTTC. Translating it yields CASSQRAGAGSEQYF.

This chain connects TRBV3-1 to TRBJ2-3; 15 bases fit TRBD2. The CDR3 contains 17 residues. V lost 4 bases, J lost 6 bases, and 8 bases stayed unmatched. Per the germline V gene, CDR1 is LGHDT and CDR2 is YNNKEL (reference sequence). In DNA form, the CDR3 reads TGTGCCAGCAGCCTCCACCCCGGGACTAGCGGGGGGGATACGCAGTATTTT. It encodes CASSLHPGTSGGDTQYF.

The CDR3 DNA is TGCAGCTGGGGCCGGGCTCACGACACAAGAAACATTCAGTACTTC. Amino acids: CSWGRAHDTRNIQYF. The rearrangement uses TRBV20-1 and TRBJ2-4; TRBD1 might be the D (5 bases). Germline V gives CDR1 DFQATT, CDR2 SNEGSKA (reference sequence). The CDR3 is 15 residues long.